The sequence of this T cell receptor beta chain was determined in a study of CD8 T cells in ankylosing spondylitis. Study-level points and caveats: Matched ankylosing spondylitis synovial fluid reportedly showed significant enrichment of disease-linked clones. Among TCR beta sequences, a motif of eight highly homologous variants appeared characteristic of ankylosing spondylitis blood.

CDR3 size: 17 residues. Germline V gives CDR1 DFQATT, CDR2 SNEGSKA (reference sequence). The V end lost 3 bases, the J end lost 5 bases, and 23 bases lay between the germline ends. This clonotype was counted only a few times. Its target is unknown. Quantitative 5'-RACE was performed with molecular barcodes, and it yielded the TCR beta libraries. TCRdb redid the calling of the 5' RACE reads with MiXCR, one entry per CDR3 protein. The sample lists roughly 490,000 distinct CDR3 sequences, roughly 5.3% seen once, with roughly 3.5% in the top ten. What was sequenced was blood, either unsorted or a sorted T cell fraction (not recorded which). The chain combines TRBV20-1 with TRBJ1-5; D is uncertain. The receptor was isolated from a male donor with ankylosing spondylitis. CDR3 sequence reads: CSASRDPLYTRDQPQHF. CDR3 bases: TGCAGTGCTAGTCGAGACCCATTATATACTCGGGATCAGCCCCAGCATTTT.